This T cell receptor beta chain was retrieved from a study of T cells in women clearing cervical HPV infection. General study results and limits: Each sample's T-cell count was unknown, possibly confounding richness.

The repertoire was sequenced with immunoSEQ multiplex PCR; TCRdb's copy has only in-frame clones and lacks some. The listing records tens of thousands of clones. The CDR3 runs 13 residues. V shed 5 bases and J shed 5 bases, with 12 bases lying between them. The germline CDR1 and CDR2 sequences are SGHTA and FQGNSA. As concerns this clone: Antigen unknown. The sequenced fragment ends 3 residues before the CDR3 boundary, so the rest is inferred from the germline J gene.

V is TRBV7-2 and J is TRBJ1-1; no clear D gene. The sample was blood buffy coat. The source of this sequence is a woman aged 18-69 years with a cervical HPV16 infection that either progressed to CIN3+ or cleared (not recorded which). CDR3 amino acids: CASSQAQETEAFF. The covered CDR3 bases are TGTGCCAGCAGCCAGGCCCAGGAAACTGAA. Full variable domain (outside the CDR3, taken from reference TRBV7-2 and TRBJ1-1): GAGVSQSPSNKVTEKGKDVELRCDPISGHTALYWYRQSLGQGLEFLIYFQGNSAPDKSGLPSDRFSAERTGGSVSTLTIQRTQQEDSAVYLCASSQAQETEAFFGQGTRLTVV.